This paragraph reports one T cell receptor (beta chain). No antigen is known for it. The sample originates from a study of radiation and T cells in renal cell carcinoma. Here immunoSEQ multiplex PCR was the method, and the copy in TCRdb shows in-frame clones only, minus some. The repertoire has 140,000 or so clones, roughly 88% of them found once; the top ten carry about 11%. CDR1 and CDR2 (germline): SGDLS, YYNGEE. Between the trimmed V and J ends, which lost 4 bases and 8 bases, there was a span of 13 bases. The CDR3 totals 13 residues. Time point meaning: baseline pretreatment blood. Treatment reported: 15 Gy SBRT to primary tumor, nephrectomy 4 weeks later. Study-wide points: From baseline, blood top tumor clonotypes peaked at 2 weeks post-radiation.

This clonotype originated in a woman aged 50 to 60 with renal cell carcinoma. The sample here was blood, taken from a patient whose treatment included radiotherapy and nephrectomy. The chain is built from TRBV9 and TRBJ2-4; weak D call: TRBD1 (6 bases). DNA for the CDR3: TGTGCCAGCAGCATCGAGACAGGTCACATTCAGTACTTC. Residues: CASSIETGHIQYF.